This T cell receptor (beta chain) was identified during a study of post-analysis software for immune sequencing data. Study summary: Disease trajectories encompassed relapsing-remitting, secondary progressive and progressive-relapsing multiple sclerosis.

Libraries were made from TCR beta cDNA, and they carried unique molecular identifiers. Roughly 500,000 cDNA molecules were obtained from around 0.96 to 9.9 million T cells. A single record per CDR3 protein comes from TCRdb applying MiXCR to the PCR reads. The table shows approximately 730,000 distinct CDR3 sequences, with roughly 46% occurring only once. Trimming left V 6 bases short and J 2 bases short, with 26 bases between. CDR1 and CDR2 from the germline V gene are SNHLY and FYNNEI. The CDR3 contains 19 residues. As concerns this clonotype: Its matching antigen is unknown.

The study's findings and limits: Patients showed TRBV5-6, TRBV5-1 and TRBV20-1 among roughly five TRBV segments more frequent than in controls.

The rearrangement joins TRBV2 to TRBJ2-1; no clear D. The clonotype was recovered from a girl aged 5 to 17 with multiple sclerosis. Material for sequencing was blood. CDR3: CASRKTRSSTRLTYNEQFF. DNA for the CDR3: TGTGCCAGCAGGAAAACCCGCTCCTCGACGAGATTAACCTACAATGAGCAGTTCTTC.